The 11 T cell receptor beta chains presented below share a single source sample, sequenced in a study of T cells after yellow fever vaccination. MiXCR was run by TCRdb on the 5' RACE reads, yielding one entry per CDR3 protein. The sample carries a few hundred thousand distinct CDR3 sequences, more than 5.5% recorded once. Sequences were derived from PBMCs, sampled 5 days after the yellow fever booster vaccination. The receptors come from a man aged 30 to 45 who received the YFV17D yellow fever vaccine.

The chain links TRBV5-6 to TRBJ2-5; TRBD2 matches at 7 bases. The CDR3 sequence is 15 residues long. Per the germline V gene, CDR1 is SGHDT and CDR2 is YYEEEE. The V segment lost 3 bases and the J segment 4 bases; nucleotides outside the gene matches: 9. The CDR3 here is CASSWGGLSSETQYF. As DNA, the CDR3 is TGTGCCAGCAGCTGGGGGGGTCTTTCGTCAGAGACCCAGTACTTC.

There are a few counts of this clonotype. J is TRBJ2-3 and V is TRBV6-1; 10 bases line up with TRBD2. The germline V gene encodes CDR1 MNHNS and CDR2 SASEGT. V lost 5 bases to trimming and J lost 2 bases; unmatched junction nucleotides: 4. The CDR3 consists of 15 residues. The CDR3 sequence is CASSQTSGATDTQYF. The CDR3 nucleotides are TGTGCCAGCAGTCAAACTAGCGGGGCCACAGATACGCAGTATTTT.

This clonotype has a count of ten or more. The V gene is TRBV20-1, the J gene TRBJ2-7; 13 bases map to TRBD2. Germline V gives CDR1 DFQATT, CDR2 SNEGSKA (reference sequence). There are 14 residues in the CDR3. V was clipped by 6 bases and J by 7 bases; unmatched bases: 9. This CDR3 reads CSADLPGLAGEQYF. The DNA for the CDR3 is TGCAGTGCAGATCTCCCGGGACTAGCGGGAGAGCAGTACTTC.

This clonotype has a handful of counts. This rearrangement joins TRBV2 to TRBJ2-1, with D hard to call. V lost 5 bases, J lost 5 bases, and 7 bases lay in between. Germline CDR1 is SNHLY and CDR2 is FYNNEI. CDR3 length: 12 residues. CDR3 region: CASSIVDNEQFF. In DNA form, the CDR3 reads TGTGCCAGCAGTATTGTGGACAATGAGCAGTTCTTC.

Comments on this clonotype: The junction and the germline gene differ at one end; a read error may be behind it. The chain combines TRBV6-6 with TRBJ1-4; the D is unclear. The CDR3 sequence is 11 residues long. Germline V gene lookup returns CDR1 MNHNY and CDR2 SVGAGI (reference sequence). The DNA for the CDR3 is TGCGGAACAACTAATGATGAAATACTGTTTTTT. Protein product: CGTTNDEILFF.

This clonotype was recorded a few times. The V call is TRBV18, the J call TRBJ2-6; D possibly corresponds to TRBD2 (7 bases). The CDR3 totals 18 residues. V was trimmed by 2 bases and J by 2 bases, leaving 16 bases between them. CDR1 KGHSH and CDR2 LQKENI come from the germline V gene. CDR3 coding DNA: TGTGCCAGCTCACCAGGAGTGGGGCGGGGGCCTGGGGCCAACGTCCTGACTTTC. This codes for CASSPGVGRGPGANVLTF.

This clonotype has a count of ten or more. The gene calls are TRBV9 and TRBJ2-7, with D possibly TRBD2 on 6 matching bases. The V end lost 2 bases, the J end lost 4 bases, and 13 bases lay between the germline ends. The CDR3 is 14 residues long. In germline, CDR1 is SGDLS, CDR2 YYNGEE. This chain's CDR3 is CASSVSGSQYEQYF. In nucleotides, the CDR3 is TGTGCCAGCAGCGTCTCCGGGAGTCAGTACGAGCAGTACTTC.

This clonotype came up many times. This sequence joins TRBV5-6 and TRBJ1-3, with D possibly TRBD1 on 6 matching bases. The CDR3 covers 13 residues. Between the trimmed V and J ends, which lost 5 bases and 8 bases, there was a span of 14 bases. Germline V gene lookup returns CDR1 SGHDT and CDR2 YYEEEE. CDR3 nucleotide sequence: TGTGCCAGCAGTTCCCCAAGGGGGTACACCATATATTTT. Amino acids: CASSSPRGYTIYF. Together with reference TRBV5-6 and TRBJ1-3, the CDR3 gives the full variable domain: DAGVTQSPTHLIKTRGQQVTLRCSPKSGHDTVSWYQQALGQGPQFIFQYYEEEERQRGNFPDRFSGHQFPNYSSELNVNALLLGDSALYLCASSSPRGYTIYFGEGSWLTVV.

In its sample, this clonotype was seen a few times. This sequence joins TRBV6-2 or TRBV6-3 and TRBJ2-6; D call uncertain. Germline CDR1 and CDR2: MNHEY and SVGEGT. Trimming cost V 0 bases and J 2 bases, with 8 bases left between them. CDR3 length: 16 residues. DNA of the CDR3: TGTGCCAGCAGTTACTCTGGAGTTACTGGGGCCAACGTCCTGACTTTC. Translating it yields CASSYSGVTGANVLTF.

There are many counts of this clonotype. V is TRBV29-1 and J is TRBJ2-2; 13 nucleotides align to TRBD2. V dropped 3 bases and J dropped 1; count of bases not matched to a gene: 5. In germline, CDR1 is SQVTM, CDR2 ANQGSEA. The CDR3 has 17 amino acids. CDR3 DNA: TGCAGCGTTGAGTCAACTAGCGGGAGGGAGAACACCGGGGAGCTGTTTTTT. Amino acids: CSVESTSGRENTGELFF.

V gene TRBV3-1 combines with J gene TRBJ2-5; D is perhaps TRBD2 (6 bases). The CDR3 contains 17 residues. Germline CDR1 LGHDT, CDR2 YNNKEL (reference sequence). The V end was cut by 0 bases, the J end by 5 bases, with 19 bases between. The CDR3 nucleotides read TGTGCCAGCAGCCAAGATCCTAGCGCACGAGAAGGGGAGACCCAGTACTTC. Translation gives CASSQDPSAREGETQYF.